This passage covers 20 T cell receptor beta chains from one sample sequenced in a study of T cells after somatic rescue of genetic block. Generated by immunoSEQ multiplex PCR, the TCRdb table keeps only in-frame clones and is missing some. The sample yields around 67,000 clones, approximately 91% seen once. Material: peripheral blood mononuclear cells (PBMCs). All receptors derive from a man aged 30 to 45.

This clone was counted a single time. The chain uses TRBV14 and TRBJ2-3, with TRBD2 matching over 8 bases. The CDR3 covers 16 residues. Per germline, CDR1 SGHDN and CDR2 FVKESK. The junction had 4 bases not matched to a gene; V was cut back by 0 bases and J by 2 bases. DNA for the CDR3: TGTGCCAGCAGCCAAGACGGGGGGGCCATCACAGATACGCAGTATTTT. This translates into CASSQDGGAITDTQYF.

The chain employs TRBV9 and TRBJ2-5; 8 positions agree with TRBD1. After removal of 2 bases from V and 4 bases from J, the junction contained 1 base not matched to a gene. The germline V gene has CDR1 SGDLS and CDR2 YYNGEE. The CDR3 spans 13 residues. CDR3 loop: CASSVTGAETQYF. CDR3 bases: TGTGCCAGCAGCGTGACAGGGGCAGAGACCCAGTACTTC.

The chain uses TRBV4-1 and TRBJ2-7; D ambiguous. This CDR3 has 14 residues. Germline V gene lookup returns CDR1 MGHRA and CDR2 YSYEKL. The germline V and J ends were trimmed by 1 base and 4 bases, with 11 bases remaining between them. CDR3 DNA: TGCGCCAGCAGCCAAGGCGTCAACCCGTACGAGCAGTACTTC. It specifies CASSQGVNPYEQYF.

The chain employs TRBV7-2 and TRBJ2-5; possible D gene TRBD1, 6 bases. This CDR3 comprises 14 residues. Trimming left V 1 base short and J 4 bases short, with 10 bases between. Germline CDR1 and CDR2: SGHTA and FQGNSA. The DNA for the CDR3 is TGTGCCAGCAGCTTAGTTCCAGGGGTAGAGACCCAGTACTTC. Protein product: CASSLVPGVETQYF.

The CDR3 reads CASRPRTELNTGELFF. CDR3 in DNA: TGTGCCAGCAGACCAAGGACAGAGTTGAACACCGGGGAGCTGTTTTTT. The chain is built from TRBV7-2 and TRBJ2-2, with D maybe TRBD1 (6 bases). Per germline, CDR1 SGHTA and CDR2 FQGNSA. This CDR3 has 16 residues. V gave up 6 bases and J gave up 1 base, with 15 bases separating them. The full variable domain, completed using reference TRBV7-2 and TRBJ2-2, is GAGVSQSPSNKVTEKGKDVELRCDPISGHTALYWYRQSLGQGLEFLIYFQGNSAPDKSGLPSDRFSAERTGGSVSTLTIQRTQQEDSAVYLCASRPRTELNTGELFFGEGSRLTVL.

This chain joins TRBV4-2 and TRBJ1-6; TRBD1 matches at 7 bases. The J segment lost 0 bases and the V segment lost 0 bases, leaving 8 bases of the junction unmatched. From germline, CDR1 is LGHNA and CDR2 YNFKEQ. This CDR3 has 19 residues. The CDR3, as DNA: TGTGCCAGCAGCCAAGATCTGATAGGGGGCGGCTCCTATAATTCACCCCTCCACTTT. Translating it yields CASSQDLIGGGSYNSPLHF.

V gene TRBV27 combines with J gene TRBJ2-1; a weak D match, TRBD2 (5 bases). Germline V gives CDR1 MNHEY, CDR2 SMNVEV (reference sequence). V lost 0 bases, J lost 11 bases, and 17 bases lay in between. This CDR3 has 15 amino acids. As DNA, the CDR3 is TGTGCCAGCAGTTTATCGCGGGCCAACCTTAGGCAGCAGTTCTTC. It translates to CASSLSRANLRQQFF.

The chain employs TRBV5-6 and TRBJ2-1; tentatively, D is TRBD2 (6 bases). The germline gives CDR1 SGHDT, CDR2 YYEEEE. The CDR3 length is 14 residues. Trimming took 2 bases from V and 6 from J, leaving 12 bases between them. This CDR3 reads CASSFRLGFNEQFF. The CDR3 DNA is TGTGCCAGCAGCTTCCGACTAGGGTTCAATGAGCAGTTCTTC.

CDR3 nucleotides: TGTGCCAGCAGCTTGGTTAGCGGGAGTAGCAACGAGCAGTACTTC. It is translated as CASSLVSGSSNEQYF. V usage is TRBV5-6 and J usage is TRBJ2-7; 9 nucleotides agree with TRBD2. CDR1 and CDR2 (germline): SGHDT, YYEEEE. The junction had 6 bases not matched to a gene; V was cut back by 0 bases and J by 5 bases. CDR3 size: 15 residues.

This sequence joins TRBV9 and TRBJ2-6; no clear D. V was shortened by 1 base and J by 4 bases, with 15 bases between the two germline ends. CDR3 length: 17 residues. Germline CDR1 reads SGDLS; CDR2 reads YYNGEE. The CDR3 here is CASSVRWTSSGANVLTF. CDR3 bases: TGTGCCAGCAGCGTACGTTGGACGTCCTCAGGGGCCAACGTCCTGACTTTC. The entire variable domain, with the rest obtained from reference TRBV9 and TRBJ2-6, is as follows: DSGVTQTPKHLITATGQRVTLRCSPRSGDLSVYWYQQSLDQGLQFLIQYYNGEERAKGNILERFSAQQFPDLHSELNLSSLELGDSALYFCASSVRWTSSGANVLTFGAGSRLTVL.

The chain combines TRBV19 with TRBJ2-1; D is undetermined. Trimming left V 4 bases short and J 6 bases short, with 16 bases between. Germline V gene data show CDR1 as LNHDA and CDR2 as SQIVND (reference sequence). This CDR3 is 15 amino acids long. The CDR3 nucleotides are TGTGCCAGTAGTACCAGTTCGACGGCGTTCAATGAGCAGTTCTTC. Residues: CASSTSSTAFNEQFF.

The CDR3 bases are TGTGCCAGCAGCCAAGGTGACAAACTCTCTGGGGCCAACGTCCTGACTTTC. As protein: CASSQGDKLSGANVLTF. The chain recombines TRBV14 with TRBJ2-6; no clear D. Looked up from germline, CDR1 is SGHDN and CDR2 is FVKESK. The CDR3 sequence is 17 residues long. Trimming removed 1 base at V and 0 bases at J, with 10 bases between. Filled out from reference TRBV14 and TRBJ2-6, the complete variable domain reads EAGVTQFPSHSVIEKGQTVTLRCDPISGHDNLYWYRRVMGKEIKFLLHFVKESKQDESGMPNNRFLAERTGGTYSTLKVQPAELEDSGVYFCASSQGDKLSGANVLTFGAGSRLTVL.

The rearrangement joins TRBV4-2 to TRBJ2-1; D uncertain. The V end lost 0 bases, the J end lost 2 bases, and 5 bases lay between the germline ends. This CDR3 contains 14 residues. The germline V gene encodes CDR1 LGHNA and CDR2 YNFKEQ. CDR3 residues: CASSQETAYNEQFF. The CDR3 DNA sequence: TGTGCCAGCAGCCAAGAAACCGCCTACAATGAGCAGTTCTTC.

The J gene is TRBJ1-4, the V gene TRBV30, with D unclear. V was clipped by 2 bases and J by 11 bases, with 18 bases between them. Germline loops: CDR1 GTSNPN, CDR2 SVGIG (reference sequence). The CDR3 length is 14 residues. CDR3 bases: TGTGCCTGGAGTAGAGAGGGTATCTATTCGAAACTGTTTTTT. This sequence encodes CAWSREGIYSKLFF.

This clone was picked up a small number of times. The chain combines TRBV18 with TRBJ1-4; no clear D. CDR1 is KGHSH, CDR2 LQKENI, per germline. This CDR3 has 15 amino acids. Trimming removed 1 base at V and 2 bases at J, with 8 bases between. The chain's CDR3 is CASSPLAATNEKLFF. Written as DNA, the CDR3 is TGTGCCAGCTCACCACTTGCAGCTACTAATGAAAAACTGTTTTTT.

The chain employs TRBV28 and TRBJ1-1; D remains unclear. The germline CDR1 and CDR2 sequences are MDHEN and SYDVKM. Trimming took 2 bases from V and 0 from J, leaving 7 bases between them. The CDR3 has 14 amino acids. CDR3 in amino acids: CASSLPSMNTEAFF. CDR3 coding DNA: TGTGCCAGCAGTTTACCCTCCATGAACACTGAAGCTTTCTTT.

CDR3 coding DNA: TGTGCCAGCAGTTGGGCATCCCGGGACAGGGTCTACGAGCAGTACTTC. Protein product: CASSWASRDRVYEQYF. This chain links TRBV6-6 with TRBJ2-7, with TRBD1 matching over 9 bases. J lost 3 bases, V lost 4 bases, and 10 bases had no gene match. The CDR3 covers 16 residues. Germline V gene lookup returns CDR1 MNHNY and CDR2 SVGAGI (reference sequence).

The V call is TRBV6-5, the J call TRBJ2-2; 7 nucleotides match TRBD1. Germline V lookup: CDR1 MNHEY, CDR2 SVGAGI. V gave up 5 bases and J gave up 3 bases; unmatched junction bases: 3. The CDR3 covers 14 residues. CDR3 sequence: CASSRQGDTGELFF. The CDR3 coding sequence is TGTGCCAGCAGTCGACAGGGTGACACCGGGGAGCTGTTTTTT.

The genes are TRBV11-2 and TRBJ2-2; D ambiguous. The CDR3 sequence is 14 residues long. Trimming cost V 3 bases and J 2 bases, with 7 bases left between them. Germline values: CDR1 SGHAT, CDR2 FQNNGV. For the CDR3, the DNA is TGTGCCAGCAGCTTGTCCTCCAACACCGGGGAGCTGTTTTTT. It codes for CASSLSSNTGELFF. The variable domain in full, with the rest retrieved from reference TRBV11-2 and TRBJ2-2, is EAGVAQSPRYKIIEKRQSVAFWCNPISGHATLYWYQQILGQGPKLLIQFQNNGVVDDSQLPKDRFSAERLKGVDSTLKIQPAKLEDSAVYLCASSLSSNTGELFFGEGSRLTVL.

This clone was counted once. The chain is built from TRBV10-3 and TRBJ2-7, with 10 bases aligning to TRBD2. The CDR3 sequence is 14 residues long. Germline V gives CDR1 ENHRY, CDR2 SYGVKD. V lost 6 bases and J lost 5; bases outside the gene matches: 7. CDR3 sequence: CAISPSGRDDEQYF. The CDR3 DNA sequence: TGTGCCATCAGCCCCAGCGGGAGGGACGACGAGCAGTACTTC.